The 12 T cell receptor beta chains in this list originate from one sample, sequenced in a study of cytomegalovirus exposure and HLA in healthy donors. The PCR had 60 Vbeta and 13 Jbeta primers. Generated by immunoSEQ multiplex PCR, the TCRdb table keeps only in-frame clones and is missing some. The sample carries some 120,000 clones, 75% to 85% recorded once. The sequenced material came from PBMCs. These receptors were taken from a man between 25 and 39 years old in good health and CMV-seropositive.

This clone was recorded only once. The CDR3 protein is CASSEGREGYEQYF. DNA of the CDR3: TGTGCCAGCAGTGAAGGGCGGGAGGGCTACGAGCAGTACTTC. The rearrangement joins TRBV6-4 to TRBJ2-5, with 9 bases identical to TRBD2. TRBJ2-7 matches the DNA end more closely, so the J call is doubtful. The CDR3 covers 14 residues. Looked up from germline, CDR1 is MRHNA and CDR2 is SNTAGT.

Only a few counts were recorded for this clone. The J gene is TRBJ1-1, the V gene TRBV30; possibly TRBD1 for D (5 bases). Trimming took 7 bases from V and 1 from J, leaving 7 bases between them. This CDR3 comprises 11 residues. CDR1 GTSNPN and CDR2 SVGIG come from the germline V gene (reference sequence). The CDR3 loop is CALTENTEAFF. CDR3 in DNA: TGTGCCTTGACAGAGAACACTGAAGCTTTCTTT.

Here the CDR3 DNA reads TGTGCCACCAGCAGAGGACTCGGTGAGGGCAATCAGCCCCAGCATTTT. This codes for CATSRGLGEGNQPQHF. The gene calls are TRBV15 and TRBJ1-5; no clear D gene. Trimming cost V 1 base and J 2 bases, with 12 bases left between them. The CDR3 totals 16 residues. The germline gives CDR1 LNHNV, CDR2 YYDKDF (reference sequence).

This rearrangement joins TRBV27 to TRBJ2-2, with 7 bases fitting TRBD1. Germline V gives CDR1 MNHEY, CDR2 SMNVEV (reference sequence). The CDR3 length is 15 residues. J was trimmed by 6 bases and V by 3 bases; bases with no gene match: 7. CDR3 residues: CASSFVGQASGELFF. The CDR3, as DNA: TGTGCCAGCAGTTTTGTAGGACAGGCGTCCGGGGAGCTGTTTTTT.

This clone was counted once. The V call is TRBV4-3, the J call TRBJ1-2, with D possibly being TRBD1 (5 bases). The CDR3 length is 15 residues. Trimming cost V 1 base and J 6 bases, with 15 bases left between them. Germline V gives CDR1 LGHNA, CDR2 YSLEER. DNA of the CDR3: TGCGCCAGCAGCCAAGCCTCAGGGAATACTAATGGCTACACCTTC. Residues: CASSQASGNTNGYTF.

In DNA form, the CDR3 reads TGTGCCAGCATTTGGGGCCCGAACACTGAAGCTTTCTTT. Protein product: CASIWGPNTEAFF. The chain combines TRBV2 with TRBJ1-1; weak D call: TRBD1 (5 bases). CDR3 length: 13 amino acids. CDR1 and CDR2 from the germline V gene are SNHLY and FYNNEI. Between the trimmed V and J ends, which lost 7 bases and 1 base, there was a span of 10 bases.

The V call is TRBV30, the J call TRBJ2-5, with D tentatively TRBD1 (5 bases). The CDR3 loop spans 12 amino acids. V was clipped by 5 bases and J by 5 bases, with 12 bases between them. Germline values: CDR1 GTSNPN, CDR2 SVGIG (reference sequence). The CDR3 nucleotides read TGTGCCTGGGCGACAGCCTTGGAGACCCAGTACTTC. This codes for CAWATALETQYF.

The CDR3 here is CAISLGGGPNYGYTF. The CDR3 DNA sequence: TGTGCCATCAGCCTAGGGGGTGGCCCAAACTATGGCTACACCTTC. This sequence joins TRBV10-3 and TRBJ1-2, with D perhaps matching TRBD1 (6 bases). The germline CDR1 and CDR2 sequences are ENHRY and SYGVKD. Trimming pared 6 bases from V and 2 bases from J, leaving 16 bases between. This CDR3 comprises 15 residues.

Turning to this clone: This same CDR3 is encoded by further DNA sequences in the sample. CDR3 loop: CASSDSADTQYF. The DNA of the CDR3 is TGCGCCAGCAGTGACAGCGCAGATACGCAGTATTTT. The chain links TRBV5-1 to TRBJ2-3; D may be TRBD1 (5 bases). Germline assignment: CDR1 SGHRS and CDR2 YFSETQ. The ends were cut back, 5 bases at V and 4 bases at J, with 8 bases in the middle. CDR3 length: 12 residues.

V is TRBV5-1 and J is TRBJ2-1; 12 nucleotides match TRBD2. CDR1 is SGHRS and CDR2 is YFSETQ in the germline V gene. The V and J ends lost 3 bases and 7 bases, in that order; junction bases with no gene match: 5. The CDR3 runs 15 residues. CDR3 in amino acids: CASSYLAGGPNEQFF. In nucleotides, the CDR3 is TGCGCCAGCAGCTACCTAGCGGGAGGGCCTAATGAGCAGTTCTTC.

The rearrangement joins TRBV5-1 to TRBJ2-3; 11 bases are shared with TRBD2. The germline V gene encodes CDR1 SGHRS and CDR2 YFSETQ. Unmatched junction bases numbered 4, after V lost 4 bases and J lost 3 bases. This CDR3 is built from 15 residues. The chain's CDR3 is CASSPVAGGTDTQYF. The CDR3 DNA sequence: TGCGCCAGCAGCCCGGTAGCGGGAGGGACAGATACGCAGTATTTT. The complete variable domain, with remaining parts taken from reference TRBV5-1 and TRBJ2-3, reads KAGVTQTPRYLIKTRGQQVTLSCSPISGHRSVSWYQQTPGQGLQFLFEYFSETQRNKGNFPGRFSGRQFSNSRSEMNVSTLELGDSALYLCASSPVAGGTDTQYFGPGTRLTVL.

J is TRBJ2-2 and V is TRBV5-1, with 11 bases identical to TRBD1. V was clipped by 4 bases and J by 3 bases; unmatched bases: 5. CDR3 length: 16 amino acids. Germline V gene lookup returns CDR1 SGHRS and CDR2 YFSETQ. CDR3 nucleotide sequence: TGCGCCAGCAGCCGGGGGACAGGGGGGGACACCGGGGAGCTGTTTTTT. It is translated as CASSRGTGGDTGELFF.